This TCR beta chain appears in the sequencing data of a study of CD8 T cells in Susac syndrome. In the study overall: Each patient with Susac syndrome, at the time of blood draw, was therapy-naive, on corticosteroids, or on intravenous immunoglobulin alone.

Germline CDR1 and CDR2: SGDLS and YYNGEE. The length of the CDR3 is 15 residues. Trimming cost V 2 bases and J 10 bases; bases outside gene matches: 7. Random-hexamer reverse transcription was applied to roughly 0.5 to 1 ug RNA. Multiplex immunoSEQ PCR targeted 54 Vbeta and 13 Jbeta TCR beta segments. TCRdb reprocessed the immunoSEQ multiplex PCR reads via MiXCR and lists one record per CDR3 protein. Of around 170,000 distinct CDR3 sequences in the sample, approximately 95% were seen once. This sequence was found in a human donor with Susac syndrome. Sequences were obtained from CD4+ T cells from PBMCs. V usage is TRBV9 and J usage is TRBJ2-1; 12 bases fit TRBD1. CDR3 loop: CASSVRGQGAGEQFF. In DNA form, the CDR3 reads TGTGCCAGCAGCGTCCGGGGACAGGGGGCTGGAGAGCAGTTCTTC.